The 3 T cell receptor beta chains reported below all come from one sample, sequenced in a study of T-cell memory formation after mild COVID-19. TCRdb reprocessed the 5' RACE reads via MiXCR and lists one record per CDR3 protein. The sample lists under 400,000 distinct CDR3 sequences, 28% seen once, with 13% in the top ten. Sequencing was done on a sample of PBMCs or a T cell subset sorted from them (not recorded which). The source of these receptors is an adult woman who had mild COVID-19 (a few samples of this study predate the infection). Cell type and time point are not known.

The chain couples TRBV19 to TRBJ2-7, with D perhaps matching TRBD1 (5 bases). CDR1 and CDR2 (germline): LNHDA, SQIVND (reference sequence). V lost 5 bases and J lost 2, with 13 bases in between. The CDR3 length is 14 residues. As DNA, the CDR3 is TGTGCCAGTAGTGAAGGGGTTTTCCCCTACGAGCAGTACTTC. Translated, it gives CASSEGVFPYEQYF.

Only one count was recorded for this clonotype. The CDR3: CATSPGVGRTYGYTF. In DNA, the CDR3 is TGTGCCACCAGTCCAGGTGTGGGCAGGACCTATGGCTACACCTTC. The chain combines TRBV24-1 with TRBJ1-2, with D hard to call. Germline V lookup: CDR1 KGHDR, CDR2 SFDVKD. V lost 6 bases and J 4 bases, leaving 17 bases between the germline ends. This CDR3 has 15 amino acids.

The chain employs TRBV6-2 or TRBV6-3 and TRBJ2-1, with TRBD2 identical over 12 bases. CDR1 and CDR2 (germline): MNHEY, SVGEGT. The CDR3 totals 18 residues. V trimming: 3 bases; J trimming: 4 bases; junction bases outside the gene matches: 10. The CDR3 DNA is TGTGCCAGCAGTTATTCGATCGGACTAGCGGGACTGTACAATGAGCAGTTCTTC. The encoded protein is CASSYSIGLAGLYNEQFF.